Below, 12 T cell receptor beta chains from the same sample are listed, as sequenced in a study of blood T cells in healthy people across ages. Then a second PCR, running about 6 to 11 cycles, was carried out with a sample-barcoded 5' primer and a J-beta primer mix. In TCRdb, the 5' RACE reads were re-called with MiXCR into one record per CDR3 protein. This table holds roughly 410,000 distinct CDR3 sequences, roughly half found once. Sample: blood. The source of these receptors is a man aged 55-75 years in good health.

The CDR3 region has the DNA TGTGCCAGTAGGACAGGGGAGAGTGGGGCCAACGTCCTGACTTTC. This sequence encodes CASRTGESGANVLTF. J is TRBJ2-6 and V is TRBV6-1; 9 bases match TRBD1. The V and J ends lost 9 bases and 3 bases, in that order; junction bases with no gene match: 6. The CDR3 runs to 15 residues. Per germline, CDR1 MNHNS and CDR2 SASEGT.

This chain joins TRBV27 and TRBJ2-6; D unresolved. The CDR3 has 15 residues. V lost 7 bases and J lost 1, with 11 bases in between. Germline CDR1 MNHEY, CDR2 SMNVEV (reference sequence). The CDR3 region is CASTRVGSGANVLTF. CDR3 sequence (DNA): TGTGCCAGCACCAGAGTCGGGTCTGGGGCCAACGTCCTGACTTTC.

The sample holds a few counts of this clonotype. The rearrangement links TRBV7-8 to TRBJ2-4, with 11 positions matching TRBD1. The DNA matches TRBJ2-7 better at its end, which makes the J call doubtful. The CDR3 loop spans 16 amino acids. Germline assignment: CDR1 SGHVS and CDR2 FQNEAQ. The CDR3 sequence is CASSLEPGQGVYEQYF. The DNA of the CDR3 is TGTGCCAGCAGCTTAGAACCGGGACAGGGGGTCTACGAGCAGTACTTC.

This chain links TRBV30 with TRBJ2-5; tentative D call: TRBD1 (6 bases). The DNA end is more similar to TRBJ2-7, so the J call may be wrong. This CDR3 has 13 amino acids. Germline V gives CDR1 GTSNPN, CDR2 SVGIG (reference sequence). CDR3 in DNA: TGTGCTTCGAGGGACATGGGGGTAGGCGAGCAGTACTTC. This encodes CASRDMGVGEQYF.

The chain combines TRBV11-2 with TRBJ2-7, with D perhaps TRBD1 or TRBD2 (5 bases each). The CDR3 is 12 residues long. CDR1 is SGHAT, CDR2 FQNNGV, per germline. Trimming removed 5 bases at V and 11 bases at J, with 16 bases between. CDR3 sequence reads: CASSLPGTPKYF. CDR3 nucleotide sequence: TGTGCCAGCAGCCTCCCGGGGACCCCTAAGTACTTC.

This clonotype was seen only a few times. The V and J genes are TRBV6-2 or TRBV6-3 and TRBJ2-3; D is unclear. The V end lost 2 bases, the J end lost 4 bases, and 4 bases lay between the germline ends. This CDR3 contains 12 residues. Germline CDR1 MNHEY, CDR2 SVGEGT. The CDR3 region is CASSYPPDTQYF. The CDR3 bases are TGTGCCAGCAGTTACCCCCCAGATACGCAGTATTTT.

This clonotype was seen at least ten times. The gene calls are TRBV13 and TRBJ2-7; TRBD2 is a possible D gene (5 bases). Germline V gives CDR1 PRHDT, CDR2 FYEKMQ (reference sequence). V was clipped by 0 bases and J by 9 bases, with 18 bases between them. The CDR3 extends over 15 amino acids. CDR3 sequence: CASSLGPSTRSGQYF. The CDR3 DNA reads as TGTGCCAGCAGCTTAGGCCCCAGCACCCGGAGCGGGCAGTACTTC. The variable domain in full, with the rest retrieved from reference TRBV13 and TRBJ2-7, is AAGVIQSPRHLIKEKRETATLKCYPIPRHDTVYWYQQGPGQDPQFLISFYEKMQSDKGSIPDRFSAQQFSDYHSELNMSSLELGDSALYFCASSLGPSTRSGQYFGPGTRLTVT.

This clonotype has a handful of counts. This rearrangement joins TRBV5-1 to TRBJ2-5; perhaps D is TRBD1 or TRBD2 (5 bases each). Trimming removed 3 bases at V and 0 bases at J, with 12 bases between. The germline gives CDR1 SGHRS, CDR2 YFSETQ. The CDR3 consists of 15 residues. The CDR3 nucleotides are TGCGCCAGCAGCTGGGGACGGCCGTACCAAGAGACCCAGTACTTC. Translation: CASSWGRPYQETQYF.

The chain has TRBV2 and TRBJ2-3; D may be TRBD2 (5 bases). The CDR3 covers 14 residues. Trimming took off 8 bases at V and 6 bases at J, with 18 bases between the two ends. CDR1 SNHLY and CDR2 FYNNEI come from the germline V gene. CDR3 sequence: CASRGGLPGDTQYF. CDR3 DNA sequence: TGTGCCAGCCGCGGCGGCCTTCCGGGGGATACGCAGTATTTT.

This clonotype was detected a few times. This chain joins TRBV29-1 and TRBJ2-4; the D gene could be TRBD1 or TRBD2 (5 bases each). Germline V gene data show CDR1 as SQVTM and CDR2 as ANQGSEA. V lost 4 bases to trimming and J lost 8 bases, with 18 bases between them. The CDR3 runs 14 residues. This chain's CDR3 is CSVAVGTLEDIQYF. CDR3 in DNA: TGCAGCGTTGCCGTTGGGACGCTAGAGGACATTCAGTACTTC.

V and J are TRBV5-5 and TRBJ2-7; a possible D gene is TRBD1 (5 bases). This CDR3 comprises 15 residues. Trimming removed 4 bases at V and 0 bases at J, with 14 bases between. Germline lookup yields CDR1 SGHKS and CDR2 YYEKEE (reference sequence). The CDR3: CASSPTWTSSYEQYF. CDR3 DNA: TGTGCCAGCAGCCCTACCTGGACAAGCTCCTACGAGCAGTACTTC.

The J gene is TRBJ2-3, the V gene TRBV19, with TRBD1 matching 8 bases. The length of the CDR3 is 14 residues. The germline V gene has CDR1 LNHDA and CDR2 SQIVND (reference sequence). V dropped 3 bases and J dropped 9; count of bases not matched to a gene: 8. DNA of the CDR3: TGTGCCAGTAGTATCGGGACAGGCGCGAACACGCAGTATTTT. Protein sequence: CASSIGTGANTQYF.